This record covers a single TCR beta chain. Its antigen remains unidentified. These data originate in a study of monozygotic twins with inflammatory bowel disease. Overall study findings and caveats: On the inverse Simpson index, IBD patients scored lower for TCRbeta diversity than healthy co-twins. Clonotypes shared with others were fewer in IBD patients than in healthy twins, especially with disease activity.

The CDR3 covers 14 residues. Germline lookup yields CDR1 LNHDA and CDR2 SQIVND (reference sequence). Each sample's cDNA came from eight separate reactions. TCRdb processed the 5' RACE reads again and assigns one entry to each CDR3 protein, with no DNA. Its listing shows about 300,000 distinct CDR3 sequences. The source of this sequence is a human donor with ulcerative colitis or Crohn's disease, or a healthy co-twin of an affected twin (not recorded which). The genes are TRBV19 and TRBJ2-1; no DNA is available, so the TRBD1 call from TCRdb remains unchecked. The specimen was blood. CDR3: CASSEGGTYNEQFF.